The 30 T cell receptor beta chains reported below all come from one sample, sequenced in a study of blood T cell repertoires in COVID-19. Profiling relied on immunoSEQ multiplex PCR, and the TCRdb table lists in-frame clones only, not all of them. The sample holds around 290,000 clones, 75% to 95% seen once. The sample taken for sequencing was PBMCs or T cells enriched from blood (not recorded which). Source of these receptors: a woman aged 25 to 39 who had recovered from COVID-19.

V is TRBV18 and J is TRBJ1-2, with D uncertain. V was cut by 5 bases and J by 5 bases, with 9 bases left in between. The germline V gene encodes CDR1 KGHSH and CDR2 LQKENI. CDR3 length: 12 amino acids. The DNA for the CDR3 is TGTGCCAGCTCATCCGCCGCGTATGGCTACACCTTC. Protein: CASSSAAYGYTF.

The chain employs TRBV4-3 and TRBJ2-3, with D perhaps TRBD2 (6 bases). Germline assignment: CDR1 LGHNA and CDR2 YSLEER. The CDR3 covers 14 residues. V dropped 5 bases and J dropped 0 bases, with 9 bases sitting between them. The CDR3 nucleotides are TGCGCCAGCAGCGTTGGGACTAGCACAGATACGCAGTATTTT. This sequence encodes CASSVGTSTDTQYF.

The chain's CDR3 is CASSLGGQGRNEQFF. CDR3 in DNA: TGTGCCAGCAGCTTAGGAGGACAGGGACGCAATGAGCAGTTCTTC. The V call is TRBV7-9, the J call TRBJ2-1; TRBD1 matches 8 bases. This CDR3 region has 15 residues. Germline CDR1 SEHNR, CDR2 FQNEAQ (reference sequence). The junction had 5 bases not matched to a gene; V was cut back by 1 base and J by 6 bases.

The V and J genes are TRBV7-3 and TRBJ2-6; D uncertain. CDR3 length: 14 amino acids. Germline V gene lookup returns CDR1 SGHTA and CDR2 FQGTGA. Trimming left V 3 bases short and J 0 bases short, with 3 bases between. For the CDR3, the DNA is TGTGCCAGCAGCTTGAGCTCTGGGGCCAACGTCCTGACTTTC. Protein sequence: CASSLSSGANVLTF.

This chain links TRBV19 with TRBJ1-1; a possible D gene is TRBD1 (6 bases). V was trimmed by 6 bases and J by 1 base, leaving 15 bases between them. The CDR3 spans 15 residues. In germline, CDR1 is LNHDA, CDR2 SQIVND (reference sequence). The CDR3 bases are TGTGCCAGTAGCATGCTTGGACAGAAGAACACTGAAGCTTTCTTT. It specifies CASSMLGQKNTEAFF.

The DNA for the CDR3 is TGTGCCAGCAGCTCTAAATTCCAGGGATCGAGCACCGGGGAGCTGTTTTTT. Its protein product is CASSSKFQGSSTGELFF. The chain employs TRBV7-6 and TRBJ2-2, with D possibly being TRBD1 (5 bases). There are 17 residues in the CDR3. The V end lost 4 bases, the J end lost 4 bases, and 19 bases lay between the germline ends. Germline assignment: CDR1 SGHVS and CDR2 FNYEAQ.

The rearrangement links TRBV3-1 (or the pseudogene TRBV3-2) to TRBJ1-6, with D unclear. Trimming cost V 6 bases and J 9 bases, with 12 bases left between them. This CDR3 spans 13 amino acids. Germline assignment: CDR1 LGHDT and CDR2 YNNKEL (reference sequence). The CDR3 reads CASSTASGSPLHF. DNA for the CDR3: TGTGCCAGCAGTACAGCGAGCGGTTCACCCCTCCACTTT.

This chain uses TRBV21-1 with TRBJ2-7; TRBD1 is the table's D call and was not checked against the DNA. TRBV21-1 is recorded as a pseudogene. The CDR3 has 14 amino acids. CDR3 DNA: TGTGCCAGCAGCAAAGAGGGACATCTCTACGAGCAGTACTTC. As protein: CASSKEGHLYEQYF.

This CDR3 reads CSASVDEIGTSDYNEQFF. The CDR3 nucleotides read TGCAGTGCTAGTGTAGATGAAATAGGGACTAGCGATTACAATGAGCAGTTCTTC. The chain links TRBV20-1 to TRBJ2-1; 10 bases are shared with TRBD2. The germline V gene has CDR1 DFQATT and CDR2 SNEGSKA (reference sequence). There are 18 residues in the CDR3. The V and J ends lost 3 bases and 4 bases, in that order; junction bases with no gene match: 15.

The gene calls are TRBV7-2 and TRBJ2-7; TRBD2 aligns across 7 bases. The CDR3 is 14 residues long. Germline-derived CDR1 and CDR2 are SGHTA and FQGNSA. Germline trimming cut 1 base from V and 1 base from J; bases unmatched to any gene: 1. DNA of the CDR3: TGTGCCAGCAGCTTAGACGGGGGGTCCTACGAGCAGTACTTC. Protein sequence: CASSLDGGSYEQYF.

This clone was seen just once. This sequence joins TRBV5-8 and TRBJ2-7, with 9 bases that match TRBD2. J lost 4 bases, V lost 6 bases, and 8 bases had no gene match. The CDR3 covers 14 residues. The germline V gene encodes CDR1 SGHTS and CDR2 YDEGEE. DNA for the CDR3: TGTGCCAGCACCAACGGACTAGCGCATTACGAGCAGTACTTC. This translates into CASTNGLAHYEQYF.

The chain links TRBV18 to TRBJ1-4, with D possibly matching TRBD1 (5 bases). V lost 3 bases, J lost 0 bases, and 8 bases lay in between. The CDR3 totals 15 residues. CDR1 and CDR2 (germline): KGHSH, LQKENI. The CDR3 DNA follows: TGTGCCAGCTCACCGGGGCGAACAACTAATGAAAAACTGTTTTTT. This translates into CASSPGRTTNEKLFF.

The genes are TRBV7-6 and TRBJ2-2, with D unresolved. The CDR3 spans 17 residues. Germline V gene lookup returns CDR1 SGHVS and CDR2 FNYEAQ. The ends were cut back, 0 bases at V and 1 base at J, with 12 bases in the middle. CDR3 in amino acids: CASSLALPELNTGELFF. In nucleotides, the CDR3 is TGTGCCAGCAGCTTAGCCCTTCCGGAGCTGAACACCGGGGAGCTGTTTTTT.

This clone showed up just once. The rearrangement links TRBV19 to TRBJ2-7; 11 nucleotides align to TRBD2. Germline assignment: CDR1 LNHDA and CDR2 SQIVND (reference sequence). CDR3 size: 15 residues. Losses at the gene ends were 5 bases for V and 2 bases for J; bases not matched to a gene: 5. This CDR3 is CASSSGTSGTYEQYF. Here the CDR3 DNA reads TGTGCCAGTAGTTCCGGGACTAGCGGAACCTACGAGCAGTACTTC.

The V call is TRBV9, the J call TRBJ2-7, with D possibly matching TRBD1 (6 bases). Germline V lookup: CDR1 SGDLS, CDR2 YYNGEE. The V end was cut by 0 bases, the J end by 3 bases, with 7 bases between. The CDR3 runs to 13 residues. The CDR3 region is CASSVAGVYEQYF. For the CDR3, the DNA is TGTGCCAGCAGCGTAGCAGGGGTCTACGAGCAGTACTTC.

The CDR3 region is CASSFRTGGAGELFF. CDR3 nucleotides: TGTGCCAGCAGCTTCAGGACAGGGGGGGCCGGGGAGCTGTTTTTT. This chain connects TRBV11-3 to TRBJ2-2; TRBD1 aligns across 10 bases. Germline values: CDR1 SGHNT, CDR2 YENEEA. There are 15 residues in the CDR3. V lost 3 bases and J lost 6; bases outside the gene matches: 4.

This sequence joins TRBV7-3 and TRBJ2-7; 15 bases align to TRBD2. The ends lost 3 bases at V and 5 bases at J; junction bases unmatched: 11. The germline V gene has CDR1 SGHTA and CDR2 FQGTGA. The CDR3 totals 18 residues. The CDR3 DNA is TGTGCCAGCAGCTTGACCGGGACTAGCGGGGGGACAGGAAACGAGCAGTACTTC. Translated, it gives CASSLTGTSGGTGNEQYF.

The V gene is TRBV5-4, the J gene TRBJ2-1; D uncertain. V was clipped by 0 bases and J by 4 bases, with 5 bases between them. The CDR3 has 13 amino acids. Germline assignment: CDR1 SGHNT and CDR2 YYREEE (reference sequence). CDR3 region: CASSLVTYNEQFF. The CDR3 DNA sequence: TGTGCCAGCAGCTTGGTGACATACAATGAGCAGTTCTTC. The full variable domain, rest sourced from reference TRBV5-4 and TRBJ2-1, is ETGVTQSPTHLIKTRGQQVTLRCSSQSGHNTVSWYQQALGQGPQFIFQYYREEENGRGNFPPRFSGLQFPNYSSELNVNALELDDSALYLCASSLVTYNEQFFGPGTRLTVL.

This clone was seen only once. The chain is built from TRBV19 and TRBJ2-5; 10 bases align to TRBD1. Trimming removed 5 bases from V and 4 bases from J; junction bases left unmatched: 10. CDR3 length: 16 amino acids. Germline-derived CDR1 and CDR2 are LNHDA and SQIVND (reference sequence). The CDR3 reads CASSPRTGGIGETQYF. The CDR3 coding sequence is TGTGCCAGTAGTCCGCGGACAGGGGGTATCGGAGAGACCCAGTACTTC.

The chain joins TRBV3-1 (or the pseudogene TRBV3-2) to TRBJ2-7; D perhaps matches TRBD2 (6 bases). From germline, CDR1 is LGHDT and CDR2 YNNKEL (reference sequence). The CDR3 consists of 15 residues. Trimming left V 1 base short and J 0 bases short, with 10 bases between. The DNA for the CDR3 is TGTGCCAGCAGCCAAGGACTAGAGATCTCCTACGAGCAGTACTTC. Amino acid sequence: CASSQGLEISYEQYF.

The chain is built from TRBV15 and TRBJ2-6; the D gene is possibly TRBD2 (5 bases). The germline V and J ends were trimmed by 0 bases and 0 bases, with 9 bases remaining between them. Germline CDR1 is LNHNV and CDR2 is YYDKDF (reference sequence). The CDR3 is made up of 17 amino acids. CDR3 amino acids: CATSRDRDSSGANVLTF. In DNA form, the CDR3 reads TGTGCCACCAGCAGAGATCGGGATAGCTCTGGGGCCAACGTCCTGACTTTC.

This chain links TRBV14 with TRBJ2-7; 9 bases map to TRBD1. CDR1 and CDR2 (germline): SGHDN, FVKESK. The CDR3 length is 15 residues. Losses at the gene ends were 2 bases for V and 2 bases for J; bases not matched to a gene: 4. The CDR3 coding sequence is TGTGCCAGCAGCCAAAGGGGACAGGGAACCTACGAGCAGTACTTC. It codes for CASSQRGQGTYEQYF.

For the CDR3, the DNA is TGTGCCAGCAGGCAGGTAAACACTGAAGCTTTCTTT. It specifies CASRQVNTEAFF. The V and J genes are TRBV28 and TRBJ1-1; D is unresolved. This CDR3 is 12 amino acids long. Trimming took 6 bases from V and 2 from J, leaving 7 bases between them. Per germline, CDR1 MDHEN and CDR2 SYDVKM.

V is TRBV7-2 and J is TRBJ2-3; TRBD2 is a possible D gene (6 bases). This CDR3 region has 15 residues. Germline values: CDR1 SGHTA, CDR2 FQGNSA. V shed 5 bases and J shed 2 bases, with 14 bases lying between them. CDR3 in amino acids: CASSLGSGPTDTQYF. The CDR3 bases are TGTGCCAGCAGCCTGGGTAGCGGCCCCACAGATACGCAGTATTTT. Drawing the rest from reference TRBV7-2 and TRBJ2-3, the complete variable domain is GAGVSQSPSNKVTEKGKDVELRCDPISGHTALYWYRQSLGQGLEFLIYFQGNSAPDKSGLPSDRFSAERTGGSVSTLTIQRTQQEDSAVYLCASSLGSGPTDTQYFGPGTRLTVL.

This chain uses TRBV4-2 with TRBJ2-2; weak D call: TRBD1 (6 bases). The V end lost 2 bases, the J end lost 2 bases, and 18 bases lay between the germline ends. The CDR3 consists of 18 residues. CDR1 is LGHNA, CDR2 YNFKEQ, per germline. The CDR3 spells CASSQTPKDRPNTGELFF. The DNA of the CDR3 is TGTGCCAGCAGCCAAACGCCCAAGGACAGACCCAACACCGGGGAGCTGTTTTTT.

The chain employs TRBV5-4 and TRBJ2-5, with a weak D call TRBD2 (7 bases). This CDR3 has 15 amino acids. Trimming removed 4 bases at V and 6 bases at J, with 19 bases between. The germline V gene encodes CDR1 SGHNT and CDR2 YYREEE (reference sequence). As DNA, the CDR3 is TGTGCCAGCAGCCAACCCGGGGAGGGGGGAAAGACCCAGTACTTC. It encodes CASSQPGEGGKTQYF.

There are a few counts of this clone. This sequence joins TRBV4-3 and TRBJ2-1; 7 bases are shared with TRBD1. Germline loops: CDR1 LGHNA, CDR2 YSLEER. The junction had 11 bases not matched to a gene; V was cut back by 4 bases and J by 8 bases. This CDR3 has 15 residues. This CDR3 reads CASSPGQIRGDEQFF. CDR3 nucleotide sequence: TGCGCCAGCAGCCCGGGACAGATTAGGGGCGATGAGCAGTTCTTC.

This clone was seen more than once but under ten times. The chain links TRBV9 to TRBJ1-5; tentatively, D is TRBD1 (6 bases). Germline CDR1 SGDLS, CDR2 YYNGEE. The CDR3 extends over 15 amino acids. Trimming pared 0 bases from V and 6 bases from J, leaving 13 bases between. This CDR3 reads CASSVGAQGAQPQHF. CDR3 coding DNA: TGTGCCAGCAGCGTAGGTGCACAGGGAGCTCAGCCCCAGCATTTT.

V gene TRBV6-5 combines with J gene TRBJ1-2, with D unclear. Germline V gives CDR1 MNHEY, CDR2 SVGAGI. V lost 10 bases to trimming and J lost 4 bases, with 16 bases between them. The CDR3 extends over 13 amino acids. CDR3 sequence reads: CATSRASSYGYTF. CDR3 in DNA: TGTGCCACTTCACGAGCCTCTAGCTATGGCTACACCTTC.

The rearrangement uses TRBV2 and TRBJ2-2, with D perhaps matching TRBD2 (5 bases). This CDR3 contains 12 residues. Germline V gene sequence: CDR1 SNHLY, CDR2 FYNNEI. Trimming shortened V by 6 bases and J by 6 bases, and 8 bases separated the two germline ends. The CDR3, as DNA: TGTGCCAGCAGCCCCGGGGCCGGGGAGCTGTTTTTT. Its protein is CASSPGAGELFF.